These T cell receptor beta chains were read from a single sample in a study of Tregs in tolerant kidney transplant recipients. This table comes from immunoSEQ multiplex PCR, and its TCRdb copy is limited to in-frame clones, with some not included. Seen here are more than 60,000 clones, 80% to 90% observed once, and the top ten hold 2% to 2.5%. Source: Tregs from blood, taken before the transplant. These receptors all stem from a human donor who received a combined kidney and bone marrow transplant. The CDR3 runs from the conserved cysteine through the conserved F or W. Fields, in order: J gene, clone size, V gene, D gene, CDR3 DNA, CDR3 protein. The D gene is left open where the match is weak. Part of the rows lack a size; the others show once, few, many or a class for expanded clones.

>TRBJ2-2|-|TRBV10-1|TRBD2
TGCGCCACTTCAGGTGGCGGGGAGGGGACCGGGGAGCTGTTTTTT
CATSGGGEGTGELFF
>TRBJ1-2|-|TRBV28|-
TGTGCCAGCAGCTCTTCGGGCGGCTACACCTTC
CASSSSGGYTF
>TRBJ2-5|-|TRBV10-3|TRBD2
TGTGCCATCAGTGATACCCTTCGCAGCGGGGGACAAGAGACCCAGTACTTC
CAISDTLRSGGQETQYF
>TRBJ1-5|-|TRBV9|TRBD1
TGTGCCAGCAGCCCTGGGACAGGGGGCTTGAATCAGCCCCAGCATTTT
CASSPGTGGLNQPQHF
>TRBJ1-6|-|TRBV5-1|-
TGCGCCAGCAGTCTTAAAGGGGGTTATAATTCACCCCTCCACTTT
CASSLKGGYNSPLHF
>TRBJ2-7|-|TRBV6-5|-
TGTGCCAGCAGTGGCGCTCCTAGGGAGCAGTACTTC
CASSGAPREQYF
>TRBJ2-7|-|TRBV7-9|-
TGTGCCAGCTCCCTGGACAGCCCCGAGCAGTACTTC
CASSLDSPEQYF
>TRBJ1-1|few|TRBV6-1|TRBD1
TGTGCCAGCAGTGAAGCCGGGACAGAGAAGGCTTTCTTT
CASSEAGTEKAFF
>TRBJ2-5|-|TRBV5-1|TRBD2
TGCGCCAGCAGCTTAGGACTAGCGGGGCAAGAGACCCAGTACTTC
CASSLGLAGQETQYF
>TRBJ2-7|-|TRBV6-1|-
TGTGCCAGCAGCTTGAGGGATAGACACTACGAGCAGTACTTC
CASSLRDRHYEQYF
>TRBJ2-1|-|TRBV5-1|TRBD1
TGCGCCAGCAGCCGACGGACAGGGGGCATAGATGAGCAGTTCTTC
CASSRRTGGIDEQFF
>TRBJ2-3|-|TRBV5-4|-
TGTGCCAGCAGCAGGGCTGAAACCACAGATACGCAGTATTTT
CASSRAETTDTQYF
>TRBJ1-3|-|TRBV12-5|-
TGTGCTAGTGGTTTGGTACCGGGAAACACCATATATTTT
CASGLVPGNTIYF
>TRBJ2-7|-|TRBV29-1|TRBD1
TGCAGCGCCTGGACAGGAGACTACGAGCAGTACTTC
CSAWTGDYEQYF
>TRBJ2-7|-|TRBV7-9|TRBD1
TGTGCCAGCAGCCCAGGGGGCGAGCAGTACTTC
CASSPGGEQYF
>TRBJ2-7|-|TRBV6-5|-
TGTGCCAGCAGTTACTCGATAGGGGGAGGATCCTACGAGCAGTACTTC
CASSYSIGGGSYEQYF
>TRBJ2-6|-|TRBV7-9|-
TGTGCCAGCAGCTTGGGACACGACCTGACTTTC
CASSLGHDLTF
>TRBJ2-5|-|TRBV19|TRBD2
TGTGCCAGTAGTAATCGGACTAGCGGTCGTTCGGCCCAGTACTTC
CASSNRTSGRSAQYF
>TRBJ2-1|-|TRBV5-1|-
TGCGCCAGCAGCGCCCAGACAGGGAGGGATGAGCAGTTCTTC
CASSAQTGRDEQFF
>TRBJ2-1|-|TRBV25-1|TRBD2
TGTGCCAGCAGTGAACTGCCTAGCGGCCGGCATGAGCAGTTCTTC
CASSELPSGRHEQFF
>TRBJ2-6|once|TRBV27|-
TGTGCCAGCAGTTTTAGCCTCTCTGGGGCCAACGTCCTGACTTTC
CASSFSLSGANVLTF
>TRBJ2-3|-|TRBV29-1|-
TGCAGCGTTGCCAAAGAGACAGATACGCAGTATTTT
CSVAKETDTQYF
>TRBJ2-5|-|TRBV7-2|-
TGTGCCAGCAGCGGGGGGGGCTATACCGAGGAGGAGACCCAGTACTTC
CASSGGGYTEEETQYF
>TRBJ2-1|-|TRBV9|TRBD2
TGTGCCAGCAGCGTAGGGATACTAGCGGGAGGTGAGCAGTTCTTC
CASSVGILAGGEQFF
>TRBJ2-2|-|TRBV4-1|TRBD2
TGCGCCAGCAGCCAAGGCCCGGGACTAGCGGGAGAGGGTACCGGGGAGCTGTTTTTT
CASSQGPGLAGEGTGELFF
>TRBJ1-1|once|TRBV29-1|TRBD1
TGCAGCGTTGACCAGGGGGACACTGAAGCTTTCTTT
CSVDQGDTEAFF
>TRBJ1-1|-|TRBV7-9|-
TGTGCCAGCAGCTTAGAGATGCGTGGGGGCTATGAGGACACTGAAGCTTTCTTT
CASSLEMRGGYEDTEAFF
>TRBJ1-1|-|TRBV15|TRBD1
TGTGCCACCAGCAGAGATCTACAGGGGGCAGGAGAAACTGAAGCTTTCTTT
CATSRDLQGAGETEAFF
>TRBJ2-1|-|TRBV7-6|-
TGTGCCAGCAGCTCCACCGGGACCCCCTACAATGAGCAGTTCTTC
CASSSTGTPYNEQFF
>TRBJ2-5|-|TRBV19|-
TGTGCCAGTAGTATAGATTTGTCTAGTGGCGAGACCCAGTACTTC
CASSIDLSSGETQYF
>TRBJ1-5|-|TRBV7-2|-
TGTGCCAGCAGCCCCGGGGGCATCGGTCAGCCCCAGCATTTT
CASSPGGIGQPQHF
>TRBJ1-2|-|TRBV19|TRBD1
TGTGCCAGTAGTGCTGACAGGGGGCCCGGGGCGGGCTACACCTTC
CASSADRGPGAGYTF
>TRBJ2-7|-|TRBV2|TRBD1
TGTGCCAGCAGTGCCCACCGGGACAGGGACTACGAGCAGTACTTC
CASSAHRDRDYEQYF
>TRBJ1-1|-|TRBV6-1|-
TGTGCCAGCAGTGAGCAGGGGAACACTGAAGCTTTCTTT
CASSEQGNTEAFF
>TRBJ2-1|-|TRBV11-2|-
TGTGCCAGCAGCTTAGGATCTATTAATGAGCAGTTCTTC
CASSLGSINEQFF
>TRBJ2-2|-|TRBV19|TRBD1
TGTGCCAGTACCCATTACAGGGGCCACGGGGAGCTGTTTTTT
CASTHYRGHGELFF
>TRBJ2-5|once|TRBV6-1|-
TGTGCCAGCAGTGACGGGGGACAGATGAGGGAGACCCAGTACTTC
CASSDGGQMRETQYF
>TRBJ2-3|-|TRBV6-1|-
TGTGCCAGCAGTGAATACGGGGATAGCACAGATACGCAGTATTTT
CASSEYGDSTDTQYF
>TRBJ2-3|-|TRBV27|-
TGTGCCAGCAGTCCCCGTGGGGGGTCTACAGATACGCAGTATTTT
CASSPRGGSTDTQYF
>TRBJ2-7|-|TRBV5-5|TRBD1
TGTGCCAGCAGACTAGGACAGGTGGTCACCTACGAGCAGTACTTC
CASRLGQVVTYEQYF
>TRBJ2-3|-|TRBV11-3|TRBD2
TGTGCCAGCAGCTCTGGACTAGCGGGAGCTCGCACAGATACGCAGTATTTT
CASSSGLAGARTDTQYF
>TRBJ2-7|-|TRBV5-1|-
TGCGCCAGCAGCCTTGACAGATCCTCCCCTGCCTACGAGCAGTACTTC
CASSLDRSSPAYEQYF
>TRBJ2-7|few|TRBV5-1|TRBD2
TGCGCCAGCAGCTTGGTGTTGGGGGGGACGGACGAGCAGTACTTC
CASSLVLGGTDEQYF
>TRBJ2-4|-|TRBV6-6|-
TGTGCCAGCGCCGGGACGCTAGCCAAAAACATTCAGTACTTC
CASAGTLAKNIQYF
>TRBJ2-5|-|TRBV7-9|-
TGTGCCAGCAGCTTTGTAGAGACCCAGTACTTC
CASSFVETQYF
>TRBJ2-2|-|TRBV29-1|-
TGCAGCGTTCTTGACACCGGGGAGCTGTTTTTT
CSVLDTGELFF
>TRBJ2-3|-|TRBV2|-
TGTGCCCGCGGGGCGCGGGGGCGCGGAGATACGCAGTATTTT
CARGARGRGDTQYF
>TRBJ2-7|-|TRBV4-1|TRBD1
TGCGCCAGCAGCCAAGAGGGGACAGGGGGCTACGAGCAGTACTTC
CASSQEGTGGYEQYF
>TRBJ1-1|-|TRBV29-1|TRBD1
TGCAGCGTTGAATCAGGGGGGCGCACTGAAGCTTTCTTT
CSVESGGRTEAFF
>TRBJ1-2|few|TRBV7-2|-
TGTGCCAGCAGCTTAGAAAAGGGTCATAACTATGGCTACACCTTC
CASSLEKGHNYGYTF
>TRBJ2-7|-|TRBV7-2|TRBD2
TGTGCCAGCAGCCAGACTAGCGGGAGGGCCTCCGAGCAGTACTTC
CASSQTSGRASEQYF
>TRBJ2-7|-|TRBV20-1|-
TGCAGTGCTAGTATCCCCGAGCAGTACTTC
CSASIPEQYF
>TRBJ2-1|-|TRBV7-2|-
TGTGCCAGCAGCTTAGCTTATGTGAGCAATGAGCAGTTCTTC
CASSLAYVSNEQFF
>TRBJ2-7|-|TRBV27|-
TGTGCCAGCAGGCTGCGACCAGGGGCGGGCGAGCAGTACTTC
CASRLRPGAGEQYF
>TRBJ1-4|-|TRBV7-2|-
TGTGCCAGCAGCGAAACGGGGCCGGGGGAACTGTTTTTT
CASSETGPGELFF
>TRBJ2-3|-|TRBV7-2|TRBD2
TGTGCCAGCAGCCCGACTAGCGGGAGTGTAGTAGCAGATACGCAGTATTTT
CASSPTSGSVVADTQYF
>TRBJ2-2|-|TRBV5-1|TRBD2
TGCGCCAGCAGCCCGACTAGCGGGGATGGAGGGGAGCTGTTTTTT
CASSPTSGDGGELFF
>TRBJ2-1|-|TRBV5-4|-
TGTGCCAGCAGCTCGCCGACTACCCGCTCCTACAATGAGCAGTTCTTC
CASSSPTTRSYNEQFF